These T cell receptor beta chains were read from a single sample in a study of T cells in Graves' hyperthyroidism and ophthalmopathy. MiXCR was run by TCRdb on the multiplex PCR reads, yielding one entry per CDR3 protein. The repertoire holds around 540,000 distinct CDR3 sequences, roughly 15% seen once, with over 25% in the top ten. The specimen was blood. The receptors originated from a young woman with Graves' ophthalmopathy. The CDR3 runs from the conserved cysteine through the conserved F or W. D genes are given only for firm matches. The size of a clone is reported for some rows only, either as once, few or many, or as a class for expanded clones.

clone size	D gene	V gene	J gene	CDR3 DNA	CDR3 protein
many	TRBD1	TRBV2	TRBJ1-1	TGTGCCAGCAGGGGCGGACAGGGGAAGAACACTGAAGCTTTCTTT	CASRGGQGKNTEAFF
.	.	TRBV6-1	TRBJ1-2	TGTGCCAGCAGTTCAAACAGCCCTAGGGGCTACACCTTC	CASSSNSPRGYTF
.	TRBD2	TRBV5-4	TRBJ2-1	TGTGCCAGCAGCCCCATGACTAGCGGAAACAATGAGCAGTTCTTC	CASSPMTSGNNEQFF
.	.	TRBV14	TRBJ2-5	TGTGCCAGCAGCCACGACAGTGCCCTTGGAGGGACCCAGTACTTC	CASSHDSALGGTQYF
many	TRBD2	TRBV7-2	TRBJ2-1	TGTGCCACGCGCGGGAGCCCCTCCTACAATGAGCAGTTCTTC	CATRGSPSYNEQFF
few	TRBD1	TRBV20-1	TRBJ1-4	TGCAGTGCTAGGCCGCCGGGACAGGGAAGAAAACTGTTTTTT	CSARPPGQGRKLFF
.	TRBD1	TRBV7-2	TRBJ1-4	TGTGCCAGCAGCTTAGGACAGGGGGCTCGTAATGAAAAACTGTTTTTT	CASSLGQGARNEKLFF
.	.	TRBV9	TRBJ2-7	TGTGCCAGCAGCGTTAGCAGGGTTTCCGAGCAGTACTTC	CASSVSRVSEQYF
.	.	TRBV7-9	TRBJ2-1	TGTGCCAGCAGCTTATCCGGGACCGGTTACAATGAGCAGTTCTTC	CASSLSGTGYNEQFF
.	.	TRBV7-8	TRBJ1-1	TGTGCCAGCAGCTTAGGCGATTACGGCCCAGTTGAAGCTTTCTTT	CASSLGDYGPVEAFF
.	TRBD2	TRBV4-1	TRBJ2-7	TGCGCCAGCAGCCAAGAACGGACTAGTTTTGAGCAGTACTTC	CASSQERTSFEQYF
.	.	TRBV15	TRBJ1-2	TGTGCCACCAGCAGAGATTCGGCGGATAACTATGGCTACACCTTC	CATSRDSADNYGYTF
few	TRBD1	TRBV2	TRBJ2-7	TGTGCCAGCAGTGAGGGACAGGGCTCTAGCGCGCAGTACTTC	CASSEGQGSSAQYF
many	.	TRBV20-1	TRBJ1-4	TGCAGTGCTAGAGGGTCGCGGGGACATTTTGAAGAAAAACTGTTTTTT	CSARGSRGHFEEKLFF
many	TRBD2	TRBV4-3	TRBJ2-7	TGCGCCAGCAGCCAAAACCCCCTAGCGGGATACGAGCAGTACTTC	CASSQNPLAGYEQYF
.	.	TRBV18	TRBJ2-7	TGTGCCAGCTCCCCGGGGTCTCTGTTCTACGAGCAGTACTTC	CASSPGSLFYEQYF
many	.	TRBV7-2	TRBJ2-1	TGTGCCAGCAGCCCTCCAGGGCCCGGGTGGCAGTTCTTC	CASSPPGPGWQFF